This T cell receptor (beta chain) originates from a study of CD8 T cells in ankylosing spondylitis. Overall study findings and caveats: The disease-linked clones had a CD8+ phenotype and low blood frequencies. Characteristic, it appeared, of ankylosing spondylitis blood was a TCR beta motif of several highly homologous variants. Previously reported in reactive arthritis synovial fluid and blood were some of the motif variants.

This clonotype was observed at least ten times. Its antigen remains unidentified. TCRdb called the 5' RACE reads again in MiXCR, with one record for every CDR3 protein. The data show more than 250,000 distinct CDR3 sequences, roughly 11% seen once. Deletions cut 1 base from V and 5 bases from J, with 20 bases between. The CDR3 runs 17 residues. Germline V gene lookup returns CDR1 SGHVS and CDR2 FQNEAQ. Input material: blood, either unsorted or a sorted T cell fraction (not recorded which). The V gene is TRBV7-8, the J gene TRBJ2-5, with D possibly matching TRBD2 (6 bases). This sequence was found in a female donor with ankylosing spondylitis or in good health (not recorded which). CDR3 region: CASSLGVTNGGGETQYF. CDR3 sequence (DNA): TGTGCCAGCAGCTTAGGGGTCACCAACGGGGGAGGTGAGACCCAGTACTTC.